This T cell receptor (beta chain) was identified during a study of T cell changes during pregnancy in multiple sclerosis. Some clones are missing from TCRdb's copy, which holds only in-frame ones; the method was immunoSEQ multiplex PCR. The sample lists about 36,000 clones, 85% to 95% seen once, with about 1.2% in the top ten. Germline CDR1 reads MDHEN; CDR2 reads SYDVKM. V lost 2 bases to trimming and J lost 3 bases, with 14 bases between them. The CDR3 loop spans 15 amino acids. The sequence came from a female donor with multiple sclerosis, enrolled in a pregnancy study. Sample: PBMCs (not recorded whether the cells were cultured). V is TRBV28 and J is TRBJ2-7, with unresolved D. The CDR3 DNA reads TGTGCCAGCAGTTTAGTAGGCAGAACTATCTACGAGCAGTACTTC. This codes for CASSLVGRTIYEQYF.